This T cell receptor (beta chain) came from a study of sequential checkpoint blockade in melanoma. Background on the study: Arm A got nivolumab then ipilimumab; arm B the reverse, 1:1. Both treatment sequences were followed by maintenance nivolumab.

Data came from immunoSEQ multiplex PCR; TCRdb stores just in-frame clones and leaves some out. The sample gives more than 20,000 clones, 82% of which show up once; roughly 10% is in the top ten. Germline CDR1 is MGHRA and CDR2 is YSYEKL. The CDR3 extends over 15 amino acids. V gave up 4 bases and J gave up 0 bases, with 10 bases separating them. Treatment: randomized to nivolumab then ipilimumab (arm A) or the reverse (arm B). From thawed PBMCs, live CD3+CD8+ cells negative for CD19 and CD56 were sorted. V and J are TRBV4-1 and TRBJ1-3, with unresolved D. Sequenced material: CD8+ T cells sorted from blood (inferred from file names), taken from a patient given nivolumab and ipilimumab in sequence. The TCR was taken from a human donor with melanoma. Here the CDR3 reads CASSLGGSSGNTIYF. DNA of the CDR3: TGCGCCAGCAGCCTCGGCGGTAGCTCTGGAAACACCATATATTTT.